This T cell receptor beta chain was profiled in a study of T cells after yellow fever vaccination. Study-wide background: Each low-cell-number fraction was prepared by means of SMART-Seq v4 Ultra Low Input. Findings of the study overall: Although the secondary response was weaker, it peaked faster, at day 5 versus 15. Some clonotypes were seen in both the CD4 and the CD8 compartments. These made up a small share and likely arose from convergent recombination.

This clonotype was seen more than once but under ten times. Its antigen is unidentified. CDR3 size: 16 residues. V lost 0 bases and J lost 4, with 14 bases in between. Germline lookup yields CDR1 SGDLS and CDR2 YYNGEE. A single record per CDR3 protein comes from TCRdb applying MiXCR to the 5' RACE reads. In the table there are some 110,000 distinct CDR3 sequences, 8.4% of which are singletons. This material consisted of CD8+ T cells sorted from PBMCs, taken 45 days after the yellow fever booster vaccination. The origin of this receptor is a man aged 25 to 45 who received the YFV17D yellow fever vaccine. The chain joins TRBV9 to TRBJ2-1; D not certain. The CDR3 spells CASSVASHSLYNEQFF. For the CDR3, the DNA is TGTGCCAGCAGCGTAGCCTCGCATTCATTATACAATGAGCAGTTCTTC.